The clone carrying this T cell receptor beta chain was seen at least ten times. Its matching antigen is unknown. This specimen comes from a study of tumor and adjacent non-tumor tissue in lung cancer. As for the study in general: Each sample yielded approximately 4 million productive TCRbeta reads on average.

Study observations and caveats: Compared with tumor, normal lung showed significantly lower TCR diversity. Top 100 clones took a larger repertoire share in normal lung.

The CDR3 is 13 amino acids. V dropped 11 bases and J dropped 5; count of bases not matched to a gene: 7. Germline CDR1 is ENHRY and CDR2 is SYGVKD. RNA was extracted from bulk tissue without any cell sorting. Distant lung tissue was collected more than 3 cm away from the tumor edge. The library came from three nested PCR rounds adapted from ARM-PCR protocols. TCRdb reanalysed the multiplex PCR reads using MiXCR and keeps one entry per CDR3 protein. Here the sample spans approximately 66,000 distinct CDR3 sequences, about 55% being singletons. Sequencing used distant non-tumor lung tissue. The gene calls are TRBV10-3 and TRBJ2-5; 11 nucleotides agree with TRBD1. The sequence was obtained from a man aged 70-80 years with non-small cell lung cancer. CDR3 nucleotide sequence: TGTGCCGTAGGACAGGGGGCCATGGAGACCCAGTACTTC. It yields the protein CAVGQGAMETQYF.